The next 21 T cell receptor beta chains were all read from a single sample in a study of vaccination and CD4 T cells after COVID-19. Treatment indicated: 10-day PBMC culture with coronavirus spike peptide pools or control peptides (ViraFEST assay). The collection of CD4+ T cells from the unexposed donor took place before the COVID-19 pandemic (2011-2018). No antigen has been assigned to these receptors. The Oncomine TCR Beta short-read assay was applied to DNA of cultured CD4+ T cells. Once CD4+ T cells had been cultured, genomic DNA was extracted from them. MiXCR, run by TCRdb on the PCR reads, gives a single entry per CDR3 protein. The table lists roughly 7,500 distinct CDR3 sequences, approximately 41% of them singletons. Sequences were obtained from CD4+ T cells from blood, cultured in vitro. These receptors were taken from a human donor in good health.

V is TRBV19 and J is TRBJ1-1; D perhaps matches TRBD1 (6 bases). The CDR3 runs 15 residues. V was cut by 7 bases and J by 0 bases, with 15 bases left in between. CDR1 is LNHDA and CDR2 is SQIVND in the germline V gene (reference sequence). The DNA of the CDR3 is TGTGCCAGTAAGCTCGGGGGCCAGATGAACACTGAAGCTTTCTTT. This codes for CASKLGGQMNTEAFF.

This CDR3 reads CASGPRQGVGDTQYF. CDR3 DNA sequence: TGTGCCAGCGGGCCGCGACAGGGAGTCGGAGATACGCAGTATTTT. The gene calls are TRBV28 and TRBJ2-3, with 7 bases matching TRBD1. V was pared by 8 bases and J by 5 bases, with 13 bases of the junction left unmatched. The germline V gene encodes CDR1 MDHEN and CDR2 SYDVKM. This CDR3 spans 15 amino acids.

A remark on this clonotype: The conserved closing phenylalanine or tryptophan is absent in this CDR3, likely reflecting a read error. The V gene is TRBV20-1, the J gene TRBJ2-1; tentative D call: TRBD1 (6 bases). The CDR3 has 12 amino acids. Looked up from germline, CDR1 is DFQATT and CDR2 is SNEGSKA (reference sequence). CDR3 protein: CRTGSGYNEQFY. Written as DNA, the CDR3 is TGCAGAACAGGGTCAGGGTACAATGAGCAGTTCTAC.

The chain links TRBV6-5 to TRBJ1-1; TRBD1 is a possible D gene (6 bases). This CDR3 is built from 14 residues. The V end was cut by 4 bases, the J end by 7 bases, with 16 bases between. Germline-derived CDR1 and CDR2 are MNHEY and SVGAGI. The CDR3 protein is CASSFTGRRGEAFF. DNA of the CDR3: TGTGCCAGCAGTTTCACAGGGCGTCGAGGTGAAGCTTTCTTT.

The V and J genes are TRBV7-6 and TRBJ2-2, with 8 bases lining up with TRBD1. Trimming removed 5 bases from V and 6 bases from J; junction bases left unmatched: 17. The CDR3 totals 18 residues. Germline-derived CDR1 and CDR2 are SGHVS and FNYEAQ. CDR3 region: CASSPTAQGASWAGELFF. The DNA of the CDR3 is TGTGCCAGCAGCCCAACAGCCCAGGGGGCGAGTTGGGCCGGGGAGCTGTTTTTT.

V is TRBV5-5 and J is TRBJ2-5, with a tentative D call TRBD1 (6 bases). V shed 1 base and J shed 1 base, with 8 bases lying between them. Germline lookup yields CDR1 SGHKS and CDR2 YYEKEE (reference sequence). This CDR3 spans 14 amino acids. CDR3 nucleotides: TGTGCCAGCAGCTTGTCAGGGGCCCAAGAGACCCAGTACTTC. Protein sequence: CASSLSGAQETQYF.

This clonotype has just a few counts. The CDR3: CASTSGTETQYF. CDR3 nucleotides: TGTGCCAGCACTTCAGGGACCGAGACCCAGTACTTC. This chain connects TRBV2 to TRBJ2-5; D might be TRBD1 or TRBD2, each matching 5 bases. Germline V gene lookup returns CDR1 SNHLY and CDR2 FYNNEI. This CDR3 has 12 residues. Trimming removed 7 bases at V and 5 bases at J, with 11 bases between.

This clonotype was seen a handful of times. This chain uses TRBV24-1 with TRBJ2-3, with a weak D call TRBD2 (6 bases). Trimming took off 0 bases at V and 7 bases at J, with 13 bases between the two ends. The CDR3 consists of 15 residues. CDR1 and CDR2 from the germline V gene are KGHDR and SFDVKD. The CDR3 spells CATSDLGGTINTQYF. CDR3 bases: TGTGCCACCAGTGATTTGGGGGGGACCATCAATACGCAGTATTTT.

This chain links TRBV7-2 with TRBJ1-2, with TRBD1 matching 8 bases. The CDR3 sequence is 14 residues long. Germline V gene lookup returns CDR1 SGHTA and CDR2 FQGNSA. Losses at the gene ends were 1 base for V and 8 bases for J; bases not matched to a gene: 6. The CDR3 DNA follows: TGTGCCAGCAGCTTAGGGCAGGGGGCGCGAGGCTACACCTTC. It translates to CASSLGQGARGYTF.

The chain has TRBV6-5 and TRBJ2-7; tentatively, D is TRBD2 (5 bases). The V gene lost 0 bases and the J gene lost 6 bases, with 18 bases spanning the gap. Looked up from germline, CDR1 is MNHEY and CDR2 is SVGAGI. This CDR3 contains 16 residues. The CDR3 coding sequence is TGTGCCAGCAGTTACTCGATAACGGGGAGCCCCTCCGAGCAGTACTTC. Protein product: CASSYSITGSPSEQYF.

The chain is built from TRBV7-6 and TRBJ2-5; weak D call: TRBD2 (6 bases). The germline V gene has CDR1 SGHVS and CDR2 FNYEAQ. Trimming took 6 bases from V and 5 from J, leaving 22 bases between them. This CDR3 has 16 amino acids. The CDR3 here is CASSSNLGTAGETQYF. CDR3 in DNA: TGTGCCAGCAGTTCAAATCTAGGGACGGCGGGGGAGACCCAGTACTTC.

The chain couples TRBV6-2 or TRBV6-3 to TRBJ2-5; 12 bases match TRBD2. V lost 7 bases, J lost 5 bases, and 8 bases stayed unmatched. Germline V lookup: CDR1 MNHEY, CDR2 SVGEGT. The CDR3 extends over 15 amino acids. CDR3 sequence reads: CASIRLAGARETQYF. The CDR3 coding sequence is TGTGCCAGCATTAGACTAGCGGGAGCGCGGGAGACCCAGTACTTC.

The genes are TRBV6-2 or TRBV6-3 and TRBJ2-1; TRBD2 is a possible D gene (6 bases). Germline V gene lookup returns CDR1 MNHEY and CDR2 SVGEGT. This CDR3 has 14 residues. Trimming cost V 8 bases and J 5 bases, with 16 bases left between them. Here the CDR3 reads CASVGQRANNEQFF. For the CDR3, the DNA is TGTGCCAGCGTGGGGCAGCGGGCGAACAATGAGCAGTTCTTC.

The chain is built from TRBV14 and TRBJ2-5; D unresolved. Trimming took 6 bases from V and 4 from J, leaving 9 bases between them. The CDR3 runs to 12 residues. Looked up from germline, CDR1 is SGHDN and CDR2 is FVKESK. The DNA of the CDR3 is TGTGCCAGCAGTAGGGTACGAGAGACCCAGTACTTC. This encodes CASSRVRETQYF.

V is TRBV7-6 and J is TRBJ1-1; D unclear. Germline V gene lookup returns CDR1 SGHVS and CDR2 FNYEAQ. V shed 5 bases and J shed 10 bases, with 20 bases lying between them. The CDR3 length is 14 residues. CDR3 protein: CASSPSDGGGRAFF. The CDR3 bases are TGTGCCAGCAGCCCCTCGGACGGAGGAGGTAGAGCTTTCTTT.

This clonotype has just a few counts. This sequence joins TRBV6-5 and TRBJ1-3; the D is unclear. The germline gives CDR1 MNHEY, CDR2 SVGAGI. V lost 4 bases and J lost 1, with 8 bases in between. This CDR3 contains 14 residues. The CDR3 region is CASSSSWSGNTIYF. DNA for the CDR3: TGTGCCAGCAGTTCGTCGTGGTCTGGAAACACCATATATTTT.

This clonotype came up a few times. The J gene is TRBJ2-1, the V gene TRBV6-1, with TRBD1 matching 8 bases. The V and J ends lost 6 bases and 0 bases, in that order; junction bases with no gene match: 13. The CDR3 length is 18 residues. From germline, CDR1 is MNHNS and CDR2 SASEGT. In DNA, the CDR3 is TGTGCCAGCAGCAAAGGGGGACAGGTCTTCAGCTCCTACAATGAGCAGTTCTTC. This codes for CASSKGGQVFSSYNEQFF.

V and J are TRBV4-1 and TRBJ2-1, with a tentative D call TRBD1 (5 bases). Germline V lookup: CDR1 MGHRA, CDR2 YSYEKL. The V end lost 3 bases, the J end lost 5 bases, and 23 bases lay between the germline ends. The length of the CDR3 is 18 residues. The CDR3 bases are TGCGCCAGCAGCCACCCCCCCAGGGCGCGATTGATTGACAATGAGCAGTTCTTC. Protein sequence: CASSHPPRARLIDNEQFF.

This clonotype was seen a handful of times. The genes are TRBV2 and TRBJ2-7; 8 bases line up with TRBD1. Trimming at V came to 6 bases and at J to 7 bases, leaving 8 bases not matched to a gene. The CDR3 contains 13 residues. Germline CDR1 is SNHLY and CDR2 is FYNNEI. CDR3 sequence (DNA): TGTGCCAGCAGGGGCAGGGGGACAGGAGAGCAGTACTTC. This translates into CASRGRGTGEQYF.

The chain combines TRBV5-4 with TRBJ1-1; D unclear. Germline-derived CDR1 and CDR2 are SGHNT and YYREEE (reference sequence). The CDR3 runs 14 residues. The V gene lost 2 bases and the J gene lost 1 base, with 9 bases spanning the gap. The DNA for the CDR3 is TGTGCCAGCAGCTTTGAGTATTCGAACACTGAAGCTTTCTTT. This gives the protein CASSFEYSNTEAFF.

The rearrangement uses TRBV6-2 or TRBV6-3 and TRBJ2-2; D might be TRBD1 (6 bases). The CDR3 sequence is 14 residues long. Germline CDR1 reads MNHEY; CDR2 reads SVGEGT. Trimming removed 2 bases at V and 15 bases at J, with 19 bases between. CDR3 DNA: TGTGCCAGCAGTTACGGGACAAATCTACCCACGATGTTTTTT. Protein: CASSYGTNLPTMFF.